The T cell receptor (beta chain) described here comes from a study of beta chain features in type 1 diabetes (dated by TCRdb to the late 2010s). General notes on the study: No differences in mean age, gender distribution, total cell number or subset yield were found between patients and healthy donors. In the study, recently diagnosed type 1 diabetes patients and matched healthy donors were compared on the TCRB repertoires of their sorted circulating CD4+ T cell subsets. Regulatory and stem cell-like memory subsets were isolated from only 8 patients and roughly 8 healthy donors, whereas naive and central memory subsets came from all 30 or so donors. A total of 107,917,701 sorted cells were examined across all samples, and RNA yield correlated strongly with the number of cells per subset.

Broad study findings and their caveats: Shorter templates might be favored by PCR, yet because patient and control samples were amplified and corrected together, any such skew would affect both groups equally. Naive, central memory and regulatory TCRB repertoires appeared more similar among patients than among healthy donors. Because cDNA was sequenced instead of genomic DNA, activated cells with high expression could be over-represented, although the groups did not differ in activation or CD3 levels. Because the HLA sub-analyses included only small numbers of individuals, any influence of HLA type on TCRB rearrangement was left unresolved. Type 1 diabetes patients showed a moderate but significant shortening of TCRB CDR3 length in all four CD4+ subsets. Patients with type 1 diabetes made fewer insertions and deleted more nucleotides at VDJ recombination sites, implying thymic rearrangement abnormalities.

All of the isolated RNA was reverse transcribed with the High Capacity cDNA Reverse Transcription Kit, so expressed TCRB transcripts were sequenced. Naive, central memory and regulatory T cell samples underwent deep immunoSEQ sequencing, averaging roughly 3.5 million total reads per sample. Sorted cells were lysed in RLT buffer, and RNA was extracted using DNase-treated RNeasy Micro or Mini kits according to cell number. To prevent cross-contamination, each cell subset was processed individually, whereas patient and healthy donor samples were processed jointly. Using the immunoSEQ multiplex PCR, TCRB sequences were amplified from cDNA into 87-bp fragments spanning the CDR3 region. Sequencing of the amplicons was done on the Illumina HiSeq platform. As for the authors' bioinformatics: Synthetic template baselines were used to correct PCR bias computationally, reads within Hamming distance 2 were collapsed together, and singletons that could not be merged were discarded. Reads were aligned against IMGT to assign V, D and J genes, CDR3 length and insertions or deletions at six rearrangement sites. Within each subset, clonotype counts were normalized to sorted cell number, after which true diversity and Gini coefficients were computed with the tcR R package. Repertoire sharing was quantified using the overlap coefficient calculated on TCRB nucleotide sequences. Out-of-frame TCRB sequences from naive cells were analyzed as a proxy for the pre-selection repertoire. Imported from immuneACCESS, the table was reduced by TCRdb to in-frame sequences with V and J called. These copies leave out some clones; in studies compared against another copy, an unresolved V gene accounts for under half, and the cause of the remainder is not known. The V and J calls and clone size come from that table; D and trimming were worked out from the DNA. The sample contains around 330,000 clones, 9.5% to 11% of them found a single time. In total, the top ten clones hold around 0.015% of the sample.

With regard to this clone: Its antigen remains undetermined. One base away there is no much larger clone; base qualities are not given.

Each donor gave one peripheral blood draw, averaging approximately 120 mL, which was collected into heparinised tubes. A BD FACSAria II was used to sort naive, central memory, regulatory and stem cell-like memory CD4+ T cells with a panel that included CD45RO, CCR7, CD25, CD127, CD95 and CD27. A purity above 95% was achieved for all sorted populations. PBMCs were separated immediately by Lymphoprep density gradient centrifugation and were stained directly, without being cultured. Samples were stained and sorted in pairs, with one healthy donor and one patient per experiment, so that batch effects were minimized. The receptor comes from a woman aged 25 to 39 in good health. The material sequenced was naive CD4+ T cells from blood. The sample's cell subset or site label, decoded: true naive CD4+ T cells.

CDR3 reads: CASSQEASVGLAGAPDTQYF. The sequenced DNA: TGTGCCAGCAGCCAAGAAGCCAGCGTCGGACTAGCGGGAGCTCCAGATACGCAGTATTTT. In this chain, TRBV4-2 is recombined with TRBJ2-3; 13 bases in the middle match TRBD2. CDR1 and CDR2 are read off the germline V gene as LGHNA and YNFKEQ. Inclusive of the bounding cysteine and phenylalanine, the CDR3 is 20 residues long. Of all the DNA, just the CDR3 is kept, 60 bases in frame from base 1. Trimming accounts for 0 bases at V and 4 bases at J, while the number of junction bases matched to no gene is 13.